This T cell receptor (beta chain) was captured by sequencing in a study of cytomegalovirus exposure and HLA in healthy donors. The CDR3 is 14 amino acids. Germline loops: CDR1 SGHRS, CDR2 YFSETQ. Trimming took 5 bases from V and 7 from J; bases not matched to a gene: 9. With 60 Vbeta and 13 Jbeta primers, the PCR was carried out. Generated by immunoSEQ multiplex PCR, the TCRdb table keeps only in-frame clones and is missing some. In the table there are nearly 200,000 clones, over 65% of which are singletons. Sequencing was carried out using PBMCs. This sequence originates from a boy younger than 10 in good health and CMV-seronegative. The chain couples TRBV5-1 to TRBJ1-5; 7 bases line up with TRBD1. DNA of the CDR3: TGCGCCAGCAGTCCCAACAGGGGAGGACAGCCCCAGCATTTT. Translating it yields CASSPNRGGQPQHF.